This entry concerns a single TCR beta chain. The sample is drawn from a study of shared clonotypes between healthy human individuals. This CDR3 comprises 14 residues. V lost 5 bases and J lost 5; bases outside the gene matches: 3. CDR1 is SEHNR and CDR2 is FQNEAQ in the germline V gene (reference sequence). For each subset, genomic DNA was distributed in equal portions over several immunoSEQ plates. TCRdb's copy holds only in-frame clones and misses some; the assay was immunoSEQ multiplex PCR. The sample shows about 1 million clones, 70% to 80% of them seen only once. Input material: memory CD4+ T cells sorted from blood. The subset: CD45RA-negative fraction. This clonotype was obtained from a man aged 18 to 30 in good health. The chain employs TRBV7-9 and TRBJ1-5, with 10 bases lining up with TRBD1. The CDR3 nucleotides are TGTGCCAGCAGCCAAGGGACAGGGGATCAGCCCCAGCATTTT. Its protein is CASSQGTGDQPQHF. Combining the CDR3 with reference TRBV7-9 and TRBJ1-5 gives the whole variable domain DTGVSQNPRHKITKRGQNVTFRCDPISEHNRLYWYRQTLGQGPEFLTYFQNEAQLEKSRLLSDRFSAERPKGSFSTLEIQRTEQGDSAMYLCASSQGTGDQPQHFGDGTRLSIL.